The source of this TCR beta chain is a study of early T cells in non-severe SARS-CoV-2 infection. For this clonotype: The antigen is not known.

Study observations and caveats: The VDJdb matching leaned toward anti-spike CD8 responses and overlooked private and CD4 specificities.

Germline-derived CDR1 and CDR2 are DFQATT and SNEGSKA (reference sequence). The CDR3 is 14 amino acids. V was pared by 5 bases and J by 4 bases, with 17 bases between. The TCR library protocol was used to attach unique molecular identifiers. These identifiers were attached to individual cDNA molecules. A single record per CDR3 protein comes from TCRdb applying MiXCR to the 5' RACE reads. The sample holds under 85,000 distinct CDR3 sequences; more than 13% are singletons and the top ten take about a tenth. This clonotype was sampled from an adult who was a healthcare worker with PCR-confirmed SARS-CoV-2 infection or an uninfected control (not recorded which). V is TRBV20-1 and J is TRBJ1-1; tentative D call: TRBD1 (6 bases). Sequencing was carried out using whole blood. The chain's CDR3 is CSAGEGDLSTEAFF. In DNA form, the CDR3 reads TGCAGTGCTGGGGAGGGGGACCTGAGCACTGAAGCTTTCTTT.